A single sample gave rise to the 27 T cell receptor beta chains below, sequenced in a study of shared clonotypes between healthy human individuals. Profiling relied on immunoSEQ multiplex PCR, and the TCRdb table lists in-frame clones only, not all of them. The sample yields about 2 million clones, approximately 94% seen once. Cells designated naive CD8 were CD45RO-negative and were positively selected for CCR7, with terminally differentiated effector memory CD45RA+ cells excluded. Material: naive CD8+ T cells sorted from blood. These receptors originate from a man younger than 30 in good health.

The table lists this clone with a count of one. The rearrangement links TRBV5-6 to TRBJ2-7; a possible D gene is TRBD2 (6 bases). In germline, CDR1 is SGHDT, CDR2 YYEEEE. The CDR3 extends over 14 amino acids. V was trimmed by 3 bases and J by 2 bases, leaving 12 bases between them. CDR3: CASSSGTEAYEQYF. CDR3 nucleotides: TGTGCCAGCAGCTCCGGGACTGAAGCCTACGAGCAGTACTTC. The full variable domain, with the rest looked up from reference TRBV5-6 and TRBJ2-7, is DAGVTQSPTHLIKTRGQQVTLRCSPKSGHDTVSWYQQALGQGPQFIFQYYEEEERQRGNFPDRFSGHQFPNYSSELNVNALLLGDSALYLCASSSGTEAYEQYFGPGTRLTVT.

The CDR3 loop reads CASSALRGGPYGYTF. In nucleotides, the CDR3 is TGTGCCAGCAGTGCCCTCCGGGGAGGACCCTATGGCTACACCTTC. The gene calls are TRBV28 and TRBJ1-2; D gene unclear. Germline-derived CDR1 and CDR2 are MDHEN and SYDVKM. The CDR3 loop spans 15 amino acids. Trimming took 5 bases from V and 4 from J, leaving 17 bases between them.

V is TRBV4-1 and J is TRBJ2-7; TRBD1 matches at 7 bases. This CDR3 is 14 amino acids long. Germline-derived CDR1 and CDR2 are MGHRA and YSYEKL. Trimming removed 4 bases from V and 4 bases from J; junction bases left unmatched: 7. CDR3 bases: TGCGCCAGCAGCCTACGACAGGGTGGATACGAGCAGTACTTC. This codes for CASSLRQGGYEQYF.

The rearrangement links TRBV4-3 to TRBJ2-1; D gene unclear. Trimming stripped 0 bases from V and 0 bases from J, with 6 bases between. Germline CDR1 is LGHNA and CDR2 is YSLEER. The CDR3 covers 15 residues. CDR3 bases: TGCGCCAGCAGCCAAGAGCTTTCCTCCTACAATGAGCAGTTCTTC. This gives the protein CASSQELSSYNEQFF.

CDR3 DNA: TGCGCCAGCCGAACTTTCTACGAGCAGTACTTC. Translation: CASRTFYEQYF. V and J are TRBV10-2 and TRBJ2-7; D ambiguous. CDR3 length equals 11 residues. The germline V and J ends were trimmed by 8 bases and 3 bases, with 8 bases remaining between them. Germline V gene sequence: CDR1 WSHSY, CDR2 SAAADI.

This clone was seen just once. The rearrangement joins TRBV13 to TRBJ2-5; D might be TRBD2 (6 bases). The CDR3 extends over 22 amino acids. Germline V gene data show CDR1 as PRHDT and CDR2 as FYEKMQ (reference sequence). Trimming left V 6 bases short and J 1 base short, with 36 bases between. The CDR3 region is CASRSGNPYLRLEGEGQETQYF. The CDR3 DNA follows: TGTGCCAGCAGGTCAGGGAACCCCTACCTCCGACTAGAAGGAGAAGGCCAAGAGACCCAGTACTTC.

The genes are TRBV10-2 and TRBJ2-7, with D possibly matching TRBD2 (5 bases). The CDR3 loop spans 16 amino acids. The germline gives CDR1 WSHSY, CDR2 SAAADI. Trimming took off 1 base at V and 11 bases at J, with 24 bases between the two ends. CDR3 sequence: CASSEYLSLDSTREYF. CDR3 bases: TGCGCCAGCAGTGAGTATCTCAGTTTGGACTCTACGAGGGAGTACTTC.

Points on this clone: The sample holds other DNA sequences that translate to the same CDR3. This rearrangement joins TRBV11-2 to TRBJ2-1; 9 bases fit TRBD1. The CDR3 is 16 residues long. The trim removed 1 base at V and 4 bases at J, leaving 5 bases unmatched. CDR1 is SGHAT and CDR2 is FQNNGV in the germline V gene. The CDR3 is CASSLGPGTGYNEQFF. CDR3 DNA: TGTGCCAGCAGCTTAGGCCCAGGGACAGGGTACAATGAGCAGTTCTTC.

About this clone itself: Distinct nucleotide sequences in the sample also encode this CDR3. This chain connects TRBV7-2 to TRBJ2-7, with D perhaps TRBD2 (5 bases). The CDR3 consists of 12 residues. The V gene lost 3 bases and the J gene lost 4 bases, with 7 bases spanning the gap. CDR1 and CDR2 (germline): SGHTA, FQGNSA. DNA of the CDR3: TGTGCCAGCAGCTTGTCGGGGTACGAGCAGTACTTC. Protein: CASSLSGYEQYF.

The chain carries TRBV7-9 and TRBJ2-1; no clear D. Germline V gene sequence: CDR1 SEHNR, CDR2 FQNEAQ (reference sequence). V was clipped by 2 bases and J by 8 bases, with 7 bases between them. This CDR3 has 12 residues. CDR3 loop: CASSLWGDEQFF. The CDR3 nucleotides are TGTGCCAGCAGCTTATGGGGTGATGAGCAGTTCTTC. Full variable domain (missing parts from reference TRBV7-9 and TRBJ2-1): DTGVSQNPRHKITKRGQNVTFRCDPISEHNRLYWYRQTLGQGPEFLTYFQNEAQLEKSRLLSDRFSAERPKGSFSTLEIQRTEQGDSAMYLCASSLWGDEQFFGPGTRLTVL.

The chain uses TRBV5-6 and TRBJ2-7; D gene uncertain. This CDR3 comprises 11 residues. Germline assignment: CDR1 SGHDT and CDR2 YYEEEE. V lost 1 base to trimming and J lost 6 bases, with 5 bases between them. CDR3 region: CASSLYTEQYF. The DNA for the CDR3 is TGTGCCAGCAGCTTGTATACCGAGCAGTACTTC.

With respect to this clone: Additional DNA sequences in this sample encode the identical CDR3. The chain links TRBV5-6 to TRBJ2-7, with 9 positions matching TRBD1. The V gene's germline CDR1 is SGHDT and CDR2 YYEEEE. Trimming at V came to 4 bases and at J to 5 bases, leaving 4 bases not matched to a gene. CDR3 length: 13 amino acids. CDR3 loop: CASSPTGGNEQYF. CDR3 DNA: TGTGCCAGCAGCCCCACAGGGGGCAACGAGCAGTACTTC.

Concerning this clone: The same CDR3 can be traced to other DNA sequences in this sample. CDR3 sequence (DNA): TGTGCCAGCAGCACAGGCACAGATACGCAGTATTTT. Residues: CASSTGTDTQYF. The J gene is TRBJ2-3, the V gene TRBV5-6; D is unresolved. The CDR3 sequence is 12 residues long. V shed 4 bases and J shed 1 base, with 4 bases lying between them. Germline lookup yields CDR1 SGHDT and CDR2 YYEEEE.

The chain joins TRBV27 to TRBJ1-6; D is ambiguous. Germline V CDR1 and CDR2: MNHEY, SMNVEV (reference sequence). Trimming pared 2 bases from V and 13 bases from J, leaving 18 bases between. The CDR3 is 15 residues long. This CDR3 is CASSLGVTGGDPLHF. DNA of the CDR3: TGTGCCAGCAGTTTAGGCGTAACCGGTGGAGATCCCCTCCACTTT.

This clone was seen once. This chain links TRBV4-1 with TRBJ1-1, with D tentatively TRBD1 (6 bases). Trimming shortened V by 3 bases and J by 7 bases, and 15 bases separated the two germline ends. The CDR3 totals 14 residues. Germline V gene lookup returns CDR1 MGHRA and CDR2 YSYEKL. DNA for the CDR3: TGCGCCAGCAGCCACGGGCAGGGGTATTATGAAGCTTTCTTT. This sequence encodes CASSHGQGYYEAFF.

The chain has TRBV6-1 and TRBJ1-1; D possibly corresponds to TRBD1 (5 bases). The CDR3 runs 14 residues. Germline CDR1 and CDR2: MNHNS and SASEGT. V dropped 1 base and J dropped 7 bases, with 13 bases sitting between them. Here the CDR3 reads CASSEEGWGDEAFF. The CDR3 DNA is TGTGCCAGCAGTGAAGAGGGGTGGGGTGATGAAGCTTTCTTT.

The genes are TRBV4-1 and TRBJ2-7, with D possibly TRBD1 on 6 matching bases. CDR1 and CDR2 (germline): MGHRA, YSYEKL. This CDR3 region has 15 residues. With 4 bases removed from V and 0 bases from J, the gap between germline ends came to 13 bases. The CDR3 DNA sequence: TGCGCCAGCAGCCGCGAGCAGGACAGCTCCTACGAGCAGTACTTC. Translation: CASSREQDSSYEQYF.

The chain combines TRBV7-9 with TRBJ1-4; 7 bases map to TRBD1. The CDR3 sequence is 14 residues long. The V gene end was trimmed by 4 bases and the J gene end by 3 bases; junction bases not matched to a gene: 2. Germline values: CDR1 SEHNR, CDR2 FQNEAQ (reference sequence). This CDR3 reads CASSSQGPNEKLFF. The CDR3 nucleotides read TGTGCCAGCAGCTCACAGGGGCCTAATGAAAAACTGTTTTTT.

The J gene is TRBJ2-1, the V gene TRBV5-1; 10 bases align to TRBD2. Unmatched junction bases numbered 6, after V lost 0 bases and J lost 3 bases. Germline-derived CDR1 and CDR2 are SGHRS and YFSETQ. CDR3 size: 17 residues. The CDR3 nucleotides read TGCGCCAGCAGCTTGGTTGCTAGCGGGAGCGACTACAATGAGCAGTTCTTC. Translated, it gives CASSLVASGSDYNEQFF. The full variable domain, with the rest looked up from reference TRBV5-1 and TRBJ2-1, is KAGVTQTPRYLIKTRGQQVTLSCSPISGHRSVSWYQQTPGQGLQFLFEYFSETQRNKGNFPGRFSGRQFSNSRSEMNVSTLELGDSALYLCASSLVASGSDYNEQFFGPGTRLTVL.

V gene TRBV13 combines with J gene TRBJ2-2; D not certain. The V and J ends lost 2 bases and 7 bases respectively, with 11 bases between them. In germline, CDR1 is PRHDT, CDR2 FYEKMQ (reference sequence). This CDR3 is 14 amino acids long. Written as DNA, the CDR3 is TGTGCCAGCAGCTTATGGCAAGATAACGGGGAGCTGTTTTTT. Its translation is CASSLWQDNGELFF.

The chain uses TRBV7-3 and TRBJ2-3; 13 nucleotides align to TRBD2. Trimming cost V 5 bases and J 11 bases; bases outside gene matches: 13. CDR1 and CDR2 (germline): SGHTA, FQGTGA. The CDR3 extends over 16 amino acids. CDR3 sequence reads: CASSLGTSGDLGGQYF. CDR3 DNA: TGTGCCAGCAGCCTGGGGACTAGCGGGGACTTGGGAGGGCAGTATTTT.

As concerns this clone: Other DNA sequences from this sample encode an identical CDR3 as well. The chain uses TRBV11-2 and TRBJ2-7; no clear D. V was cut by 3 bases and J by 0 bases, with 9 bases left in between. Germline V CDR1 and CDR2: SGHAT, FQNNGV. CDR3 length equals 14 residues. For the CDR3, the DNA is TGTGCCAGCAGCTTCGCAGGTGGCTCCTACGAGCAGTACTTC. Its protein is CASSFAGGSYEQYF.

V usage is TRBV11-3 and J usage is TRBJ2-4; D may be TRBD1 (5 bases). The CDR3 extends over 15 amino acids. CDR1 SGHNT and CDR2 YENEEA come from the germline V gene. Trimming removed 0 bases at V and 2 bases at J, with 8 bases between. CDR3 in amino acids: CASSLEDISKNIQYF. The CDR3 region has the DNA TGTGCCAGCAGCTTAGAGGACATCTCCAAAAACATTCAGTACTTC.

The genes are TRBV9 and TRBJ2-7, with 9 nucleotides matching TRBD1. The CDR3 extends over 15 amino acids. Looked up from germline, CDR1 is SGDLS and CDR2 is YYNGEE. The ends lost 3 bases at V and 2 bases at J; junction bases unmatched: 6. CDR3 in DNA: TGTGCCAGCAGCGGCGGCGGGACAGGGCCCTACGAGCAGTACTTC. Translation: CASSGGGTGPYEQYF.

V is TRBV11-2 and J is TRBJ2-7; 7 positions match TRBD2. Germline CDR1 SGHAT, CDR2 FQNNGV. The V segment lost 4 bases and the J segment 2 bases; nucleotides outside the gene matches: 8. CDR3 size: 15 residues. The CDR3 DNA is TGTGCCAGCAGCTGGGGGGGAACGCTAACCTACGAGCAGTACTTC. Translating it yields CASSWGGTLTYEQYF.

The rearrangement uses TRBV27 and TRBJ2-5; 7 nucleotides match TRBD1. V gave up 3 bases and J gave up 5 bases; unmatched junction bases: 9. The CDR3 loop spans 15 amino acids. CDR1 is MNHEY, CDR2 SMNVEV, per germline (reference sequence). CDR3 coding DNA: TGTGCCAGCAGTTTCTGGCAGGGGGTAGTGGAGACCCAGTACTTC. Translation: CASSFWQGVVETQYF.

The chain recombines TRBV5-8 with TRBJ2-1, with 12 bases fitting TRBD2. Germline loops: CDR1 SGHTS, CDR2 YDEGEE. This CDR3 comprises 16 residues. V gave up 2 bases and J gave up 6 bases; unmatched junction bases: 6. For the CDR3, the DNA is TGTGCCAGCAGCTTTGTTCTAGCGGGAGGGCTCAATGAGCAGTTCTTC. Translating it yields CASSFVLAGGLNEQFF.